There are many counts of the clone carrying this TCR beta chain. The entry originates in a study of T-cell reconstitution after alpha-beta-depleted transplantation in children. Unique molecular identifiers were incorporated when the TCRbeta library was constructed. Using its own MiXCR run on the PCR reads, TCRdb lists one record per CDR3 protein. Counted here are about 72,000 distinct CDR3 sequences, 7.3% occurring once; the ten biggest clones make up more than 2.5%. From germline, CDR1 is MNHEY and CDR2 SVGEGT. Trimming removed 5 bases from V and 2 bases from J, with 10 bases in between. This CDR3 spans 13 amino acids.

V and J are TRBV6-2 or TRBV6-3 and TRBJ2-7, with a tentative D call TRBD2 (5 bases). Material: PBMCs from the stem cell graft donor, obtained from the stem cell graft. This TCR came from a human donor who donated a stem cell graft to a child with acute lymphoblastic leukemia. The CDR3 reads CASSGPSPYEQYF. CDR3 nucleotide sequence: TGTGCCAGCAGTGGGCCTAGCCCCTACGAGCAGTACTTC.